Included here is one T cell receptor beta chain sequence, with context. This clonotype was seen many times. Its cognate antigen has yet to be identified. Per-base qualities were not stored, and no clone one base away is much larger. V and J are truncated by 3 bases and 4 bases respectively, leaving an intervening sequence of 9 bases. The CDR3 runs 13 amino acids, cysteine and phenylalanine included. Just the 39-base CDR3 DNA is kept, in frame starting at base 1. The TCR beta CDR3 regions were amplified from the RNA transcripts. The TCR CDR3 was subjected to a first round of RT-PCR using the HTBI primer set and the Qiagen OneStep RT-PCR kit. Libraries were constructed in a second round of multiplex PCR, after which size selection and purification were performed. Libraries were sequenced paired-end with 100 bp reads on an Illumina HiSeq2000. On the authors' methods: SOAPnuke was used to process the raw data, removing reads that contained adapters or uncalled bases, had a mean Phred below 15, or lacked an exact match to the constant primer or identifier. High-quality paired reads were merged with COPE v1.2.5, and unique nucleotide sequences were defined as clonotypes. MiTCR v1.1 was used to align clonotypes to the IMGT TRBV, TRBD and TRBJ reference segments. Analysis was restricted to V-J combinations with a frequency above 0.0001, which covered over 98% of repertoires. A TCS score was defined as the ratio of F50 (clonal expansion) to E x V (chaos), with BLOSUM62-based TCRdist applied between CDR3 peptides within each V-J. Welch's t-statistics and random forest reduced some 510 V-J features to roughly 13, which were used in a naive Bayes classifier (R e1071). In-frame beta chains were kept once TCRdb had trimmed the public reads at Q25 with fastp and called clones with MiXCR. A single entry per CDR3 protein holds the most common genes and DNA from its merged rows. For this entry, the V and J calls and clone size follow TCRdb and not the study's own pipeline. The sample table contains about 250,000 distinct CDR3 sequences; only one count was recorded for approximately 25% of them. The ten largest clones take up about a third of the sample.

Ophthalmopathy patients had moderately to severely active disease, with a Clinical Activity Score of 3 or more, a NOSPECS grade of 4 or more, and a disease duration of less than 3 months. Patients with uncontrolled infections, other autoimmune diseases, pregnancy or lactation were excluded. Diagnoses were established on the basis of clinical symptoms, serum thyroxine and TRAb, thyroid ultrasound, and orbital computed tomography. Ficoll-Paque density gradient centrifugation was used to isolate PBMCs from around 10 ml of fresh peripheral blood. Trizol reagent was used to extract total RNA, and RNA quality was then checked on an Agilent 2100 Bioanalyzer. The data originate from a study of T cells in Graves' hyperthyroidism and ophthalmopathy (dated by TCRdb to 2018 to 2020). Notes on the research overall: Peripheral blood was sampled at the time of initial diagnosis, prior to any treatment. In several Graves' hyperthyroidism patients, the study also compared T-cell repertoires from thyroid tissue with T-cell repertoires from blood. According to the paper, TCR Vbeta CDR3 sequencing was carried out on 135 peripheral blood samples, which came from fewer than 50 ophthalmopathy, around 74 hyperthyroidism and approximately 17 progressor patients. To identify TCR V-J signatures that set the groups apart, the researchers used a discovery cohort of 100 patients, made up of some 41 with Graves' ophthalmopathy and 55 to 65 with stable Graves' hyperthyroidism. After blood sampling, hyperthyroidism patients were treated with methimazole at a starting dose of 30 mg daily, and ophthalmopathy patients were treated with high-dose intravenous methylprednisolone. For training and testing, the 100 or so patients in the discovery cohort were randomly divided in a 7:3 ratio. An independent validation cohort of under 20 hyperthyroidism patients and about 16 patients who later progressed to ophthalmopathy tested prospective prediction of ophthalmopathy.

The study at large found these results: In validation, the model predicted progression to ophthalmopathy with 60% to 71% sensitivity and approximately 72% specificity, a median of approximately 6.7 months before onset. A model built on a 13 V-J signature distinguished ophthalmopathy from stable hyperthyroidism, reaching roughly 88% sensitivity and 81.08% specificity in cross-validation and 80%/75% in testing. Most expanded thyroid clonotypes (frequency above 0.001) were also detected in blood, suggesting blood repertoires may reflect thyroid immune responses. Sample size was not statistically predetermined, and investigators were not blinded to group allocation.

The chain was built from TRBV12-3 or TRBV12-4 and TRBJ1-1, with the identity of the D gene unclear. Sequenced input: blood. This clonotype originated in a middle-aged woman with Graves' ophthalmopathy. The CDR3 reads CASSLVAGTEAFF. The nucleotides are TGTGCCAGCAGTTTGGTCGCGGGCACTGAAGCTTTCTTT.